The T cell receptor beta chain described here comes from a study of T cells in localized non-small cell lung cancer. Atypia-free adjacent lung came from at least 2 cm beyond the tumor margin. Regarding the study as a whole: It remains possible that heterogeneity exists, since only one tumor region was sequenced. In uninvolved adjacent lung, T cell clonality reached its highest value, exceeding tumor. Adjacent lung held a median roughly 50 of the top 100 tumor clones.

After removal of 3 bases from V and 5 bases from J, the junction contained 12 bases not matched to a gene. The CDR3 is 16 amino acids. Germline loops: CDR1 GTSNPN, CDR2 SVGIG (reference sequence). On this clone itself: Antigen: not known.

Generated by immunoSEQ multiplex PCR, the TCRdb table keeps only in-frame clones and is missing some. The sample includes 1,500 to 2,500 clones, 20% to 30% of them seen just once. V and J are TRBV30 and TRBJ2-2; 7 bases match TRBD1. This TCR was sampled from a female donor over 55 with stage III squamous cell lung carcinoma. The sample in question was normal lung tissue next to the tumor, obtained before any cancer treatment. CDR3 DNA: TGTGCCTGGAGAGCAGGGACAGCAGACGTGACCGGGGAGCTGTTTTTT. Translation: CAWRAGTADVTGELFF.